This entry describes one TCR beta chain. Its specificity is unknown. The source of the sample is a study of blood T cells in healthy people across ages. Study conclusions and caveats: Diversity of TCR beta per million T cells declined in a roughly linear way with age. Strong correlation was found linking TCR beta diversity to naive T cell percentage.

Through a sample-barcoded 5' primer and a J-beta primer mix, a second PCR was run for roughly 6 to 12 cycles. Through a template-switch adaptor with 12 random nucleotides, each cDNA molecule received a tag. TCRdb reanalysed the 5' RACE reads using MiXCR and keeps one entry per CDR3 protein. Counted here are about 900,000 distinct CDR3 sequences, around two thirds occurring once; the ten biggest clones make up 28%. The sample comprised blood. This TCR derives from a man aged 25 to 40 in good health.

The CDR3 is CASSDGTVSSYNEQFF. The CDR3, as DNA: TGTGCCAGCAGCGATGGGACGGTAAGCTCCTACAATGAGCAGTTCTTC. This chain links TRBV7-2 with TRBJ2-1, with D perhaps being TRBD1 or TRBD2 (5 bases each). There are 16 residues in the CDR3. Trimming took 5 bases from V and 0 from J, leaving 14 bases between them. CDR1 and CDR2 (germline): SGHTA, FQGNSA.